This TCR beta chain was documented in a study of memory CD4+ T cells and cytomegalovirus serostatus. Study in general: Healthy Belgian adult donors included 9 or 10 CMV-positive and 24 CMV-negative people. Study-level results: CMV serostatus prediction reached median AUC approximately 0.95, or 0.91 with US-trained model.

Of note for this clone: Its specificity is not known.

V lost 6 bases to trimming and J lost 3 bases, with 15 bases between them. The CDR3 totals 15 residues. Germline V CDR1 and CDR2: MNHNY, SVGAGI (reference sequence). Assay used: immunoSEQ multiplex PCR; TCRdb lists only in-frame clones, some missing. The table lists approximately 56,000 clones, around 76% of them singletons. Single viable CD3+CD4+CD8-CD45RO+ cells were sorted as the memory CD4+ T cells. Material: memory CD4+ T cells from blood. This chain links TRBV6-6 with TRBJ1-5; D might be TRBD1 (5 bases). This receptor was taken from an adult in good health and CMV-seronegative. Here the CDR3 reads CASSPTGTLNQPQHF. The DNA for the CDR3 is TGTGCCAGCAGCCCTACCGGGACTCTCAATCAGCCCCAGCATTTT.